These 14 T cell receptor beta chains originate from one sample sequenced in a study of cytomegalovirus exposure and HLA in healthy donors. With 60 Vbeta and 13 Jbeta primers, the PCR was carried out. Produced via immunoSEQ multiplex PCR; TCRdb's table is partial and in-frame only. This sample has fewer than 95,000 clones, with 80% found just once. Sequencing was done on a sample of PBMCs. The receptors derive from a man younger than 35 in good health and CMV-seronegative.

This chain uses TRBV5-6 with TRBJ1-2; 7 bases are a match to TRBD1. With 3 bases clipped from V and 3 bases from J, the junction kept 8 bases outside the gene matches. Germline lookup yields CDR1 SGHDT and CDR2 YYEEEE. This CDR3 spans 15 amino acids. The DNA for the CDR3 is TGTGCCAGCAGCTCGGGCTTCAGGGGGGACTATGGCTACACCTTC. This translates into CASSSGFRGDYGYTF.

The chain employs TRBV19 and TRBJ1-1, with D possibly being TRBD1 (5 bases). Trimming cost V 2 bases and J 1 base, with 14 bases left between them. Germline CDR1 LNHDA, CDR2 SQIVND (reference sequence). The CDR3 has 16 residues. DNA of the CDR3: TGTGCCAGTAGTATAAAGGCAGGGAAAGGGAACACTGAAGCTTTCTTT. It codes for CASSIKAGKGNTEAFF.

This chain connects TRBV15 to TRBJ1-2; D is perhaps TRBD1 (6 bases). Trimming removed 2 bases at V and 6 bases at J, with 16 bases between. Germline V gene data show CDR1 as LNHNV and CDR2 as YYDKDF (reference sequence). This CDR3 spans 15 amino acids. For the CDR3, the DNA is TGTGCCACCAGCAGACCGCTCGGGGGGCTGGATGGCTACACCTTC. This sequence encodes CATSRPLGGLDGYTF.

This chain uses TRBV6-5 with TRBJ1-2; D is unclear. The germline gives CDR1 MNHEY, CDR2 SVGAGI. V was clipped by 7 bases and J by 4 bases, with 16 bases between them. The CDR3 loop spans 14 amino acids. In DNA, the CDR3 is TGTGCCAGCACCCCTAATGGGGAGCTCTATGGCTACACCTTC. This sequence encodes CASTPNGELYGYTF.

The rearrangement links TRBV27 to TRBJ1-4; tentatively, D is TRBD1 (5 bases). There are 15 residues in the CDR3. With 4 bases removed from V and 3 bases from J, the gap between germline ends came to 12 bases. CDR1 is MNHEY and CDR2 is SMNVEV in the germline V gene (reference sequence). The DNA for the CDR3 is TGTGCCAGCAGTTCATATGGGGCCTCTAATGAAAAACTGTTTTTT. Protein: CASSSYGASNEKLFF.

This chain links TRBV6-1 with TRBJ1-6; D perhaps matches TRBD1 (6 bases). Deletions cut 4 bases from V and 11 bases from J, with 27 bases between. Per the germline V gene, CDR1 is MNHNS and CDR2 is SASEGT. The CDR3 has 18 amino acids. The CDR3 bases are TGTGCCAGCAGTGTCGAGGGAAGGACAGCCATTAGAATCGCACCCCTCCACTTT. This encodes CASSVEGRTAIRIAPLHF.

CDR3 protein: CASSLLGRGQRMNTGELFF. Written as DNA, the CDR3 is TGTGCCAGCAGCTTGTTAGGAAGGGGACAGAGAATGAACACCGGGGAGCTGTTTTTT. V gene TRBV5-6 combines with J gene TRBJ2-2; 7 bases agree with TRBD1. This CDR3 contains 19 residues. V trimming: 1 base; J trimming: 1 base; junction bases outside the gene matches: 13. From germline, CDR1 is SGHDT and CDR2 YYEEEE.

This chain connects TRBV6-1 to TRBJ1-2; 8 nucleotides line up with TRBD1. Trimming at V came to 3 bases and at J to 6 bases, leaving 9 bases not matched to a gene. The CDR3 has 15 amino acids. Germline assignment: CDR1 MNHNS and CDR2 SASEGT. This chain's CDR3 is CASSDRGHAVDGYTF. CDR3 nucleotides: TGTGCCAGCAGTGACAGGGGGCACGCCGTGGATGGCTACACCTTC.

The chain combines TRBV6-1 with TRBJ2-7; D perhaps matches TRBD2 (5 bases). The germline gives CDR1 MNHNS, CDR2 SASEGT. The CDR3 has 15 residues. Deletions cut 10 bases from V and 1 base from J, with 20 bases between. The CDR3 DNA is TGTGCCACCGAGCAAAGTAGCGTGCTATCCTACGAGCAGTACTTC. This sequence encodes CATEQSSVLSYEQYF.

The CDR3 protein is CASSDGGDGSYEQYF. As DNA, the CDR3 is TGCGCCAGCAGTGACGGAGGGGACGGGAGCTACGAGCAGTACTTC. V and J are TRBV10-2 and TRBJ2-7; D perhaps matches TRBD2 (6 bases). This CDR3 comprises 15 residues. Germline V gene data show CDR1 as WSHSY and CDR2 as SAAADI. The V end lost 3 bases, the J end lost 3 bases, and 15 bases lay between the germline ends.

The chain links TRBV9 to TRBJ1-6; 11 positions match TRBD1. The V segment lost 1 base and the J segment 6 bases; nucleotides outside the gene matches: 3. The V gene's germline CDR1 is SGDLS and CDR2 YYNGEE. The CDR3 length is 16 residues. CDR3 sequence: CASSVLGQGGNSPLHF. As DNA, the CDR3 is TGTGCCAGCAGCGTACTGGGACAGGGGGGTAATTCACCCCTCCACTTT.

V usage is TRBV25-1 and J usage is TRBJ1-3; D call uncertain. The CDR3 totals 15 residues. CDR1 MGHDK and CDR2 SYGVNS come from the germline V gene. V was trimmed by 3 bases and J by 4 bases, leaving 13 bases between them. The CDR3, as DNA: TGTGCCAGCAGTGACCCTAGGTCAACCGGAAACACCATATATTTT. Protein sequence: CASSDPRSTGNTIYF. The whole variable domain, filled in from reference TRBV25-1 and TRBJ1-3, reads EADIYQTPRYLVIGTGKKITLECSQTMGHDKMYWYQQDPGMELHLIHYSYGVNSTEKGDLSSESTVSRIRTEHFPLTLESARPSHTSQYLCASSDPRSTGNTIYFGEGSWLTVV.

This clone was counted a single time. V and J are TRBV6-1 and TRBJ2-7; 8 bases agree with TRBD1. CDR3 length: 15 amino acids. The germline V gene has CDR1 MNHNS and CDR2 SASEGT. Unmatched junction bases numbered 10, after V lost 6 bases and J lost 3 bases. CDR3 DNA: TGTGCCAGCAGCCCTGGACAGGGTGCACACTACGAGCAGTACTTC. Translated: CASSPGQGAHYEQYF.

This clone was seen more than once but under ten times. The V gene is TRBV6-1, the J gene TRBJ1-6, with a possible D match to TRBD1 (6 bases). The germline V gene encodes CDR1 MNHNS and CDR2 SASEGT. The CDR3 is 15 residues long. The V end was cut by 2 bases, the J end by 6 bases, with 11 bases between. In DNA, the CDR3 is TGTGCCAGCAGTGAATTCCAGGGGTTTAATTCACCCCTCCACTTT. Its translation is CASSEFQGFNSPLHF.